What follows are 20 T cell receptor beta chains derived from one specimen sequenced in a study of OX40 agonist ivuxolimab in advanced cancers. Generated by immunoSEQ multiplex PCR, the TCRdb table keeps only in-frame clones and is missing some. The sample includes about 69,000 clones, about 89% of them seen just once. Material: CD4+ or CD8+ T cells sorted from blood, obtained in a trial of the OX40 agonist ivuxolimab. The receptors come from an adult with an advanced solid tumor such as melanoma, head and neck, liver or kidney cancer.

J is TRBJ2-3 and V is TRBV28; D unresolved. Deletions cut 3 bases from V and 5 bases from J, with 15 bases between. Germline V gene sequence: CDR1 MDHEN, CDR2 SYDVKM. The CDR3 loop spans 15 amino acids. CDR3 sequence reads: CASSFLTPGKDTQYF. The CDR3 DNA reads TGTGCCAGCAGTTTCCTCACTCCCGGTAAAGATACGCAGTATTTT.

This clone appeared once. The chain employs TRBV5-1 and TRBJ2-5; a weak D match, TRBD2 (5 bases). The CDR3 is 15 residues long. The V end was cut by 7 bases, the J end by 4 bases, with 20 bases between. CDR1 and CDR2 from the germline V gene are SGHRS and YFSETQ. The CDR3 DNA reads TGCGCCAGCCGAAGCGGCCCTGCTCTTTCAGAGACCCAGTACTTC. It is translated as CASRSGPALSETQYF.

This chain connects TRBV2 to TRBJ1-4; D gene unclear. The ends were cut back, 8 bases at V and 7 bases at J, with 8 bases in the middle. Germline CDR1 is SNHLY and CDR2 is FYNNEI. The CDR3 is 11 residues long. The CDR3 here is CASEYTEKLFF. CDR3 DNA: TGTGCCAGCGAATATACTGAAAAACTGTTTTTT.

V usage is TRBV19 and J usage is TRBJ2-5, with D perhaps being TRBD1 or TRBD2 (5 bases each). There are 13 residues in the CDR3. CDR1 is LNHDA and CDR2 is SQIVND in the germline V gene (reference sequence). Trimming took 7 bases from V and 3 from J, leaving 12 bases between them. This CDR3 is CASIGATKETQYF. As DNA, the CDR3 is TGTGCCAGTATCGGGGCGACCAAAGAGACCCAGTACTTC.

The sample holds one count of this clone. The V and J genes are TRBV4-2 and TRBJ1-1; unclear D gene. V gave up 1 base and J gave up 6 bases, with 15 bases separating them. Germline-derived CDR1 and CDR2 are LGHNA and YNFKEQ. This CDR3 has 15 residues. The CDR3 sequence: CASSQGDGPRAEAFF. CDR3 sequence (DNA): TGTGCCAGCAGCCAAGGAGACGGACCTCGGGCTGAAGCTTTCTTT.

This chain uses TRBV6-4 with TRBJ2-1; 11 positions agree with TRBD2. Germline V gene data show CDR1 as MRHNA and CDR2 as SNTAGT. Losses at the gene ends were 4 bases for V and 10 bases for J; bases not matched to a gene: 9. The CDR3 has 15 residues. The CDR3 here is CASSGSTSGKGEQFF. The DNA of the CDR3 is TGTGCCAGCAGTGGGTCGACTAGCGGGAAGGGAGAGCAGTTCTTC.

This clone is a singleton in its sample. The gene calls are TRBV7-8 and TRBJ2-7, with a tentative D call TRBD2 (6 bases). The CDR3 length is 13 residues. The germline V gene has CDR1 SGHVS and CDR2 FQNEAQ. V was shortened by 8 bases and J by 7 bases, with 18 bases between the two germline ends. This CDR3 is CASSPSEGGEQYF. CDR3 nucleotide sequence: TGTGCCAGCTCCCCCTCAGAGGGAGGTGAGCAGTACTTC.

This chain uses TRBV7-9 with TRBJ2-3; 10 positions agree with TRBD1. The CDR3 length is 16 residues. The germline gives CDR1 SEHNR, CDR2 FQNEAQ (reference sequence). Trimming removed 0 bases from V and 4 bases from J; junction bases left unmatched: 4. The CDR3 sequence is CASSLAWTGGADTQYF. Here the CDR3 DNA reads TGTGCCAGCAGCTTAGCCTGGACAGGGGGGGCAGATACGCAGTATTTT.

CDR3 DNA: TGTGCCAGCAGCTTAGATGAGGACGAGCAGTACTTC. It yields the protein CASSLDEDEQYF. The rearrangement uses TRBV11-2 and TRBJ2-7; D unclear. Germline CDR1 is SGHAT and CDR2 is FQNNGV. CDR3 length: 12 residues. V was cut by 0 bases and J by 5 bases, with 5 bases left in between. The full variable domain, its missing parts supplied by reference TRBV11-2 and TRBJ2-7, is EAGVAQSPRYKIIEKRQSVAFWCNPISGHATLYWYQQILGQGPKLLIQFQNNGVVDDSQLPKDRFSAERLKGVDSTLKIQPAKLEDSAVYLCASSLDEDEQYFGPGTRLTVT.

This chain uses TRBV6-5 with TRBJ2-3, with D possibly TRBD1 on 6 matching bases. This CDR3 is 14 amino acids long. Deletions cut 4 bases from V and 4 bases from J, with 12 bases between. CDR1 is MNHEY and CDR2 is SVGAGI in the germline V gene. CDR3 in amino acids: CASSSQGLADTQYF. Here the CDR3 DNA reads TGTGCCAGCAGTTCACAGGGCCTCGCAGATACGCAGTATTTT.

This clone was recorded only once. The genes are TRBV7-2 and TRBJ1-2; TRBD1 agrees at 7 bases. The CDR3 has 12 amino acids. The J segment lost 7 bases and the V segment lost 5 bases, leaving 4 bases of the junction unmatched. Germline V lookup: CDR1 SGHTA, CDR2 FQGNSA. The CDR3 nucleotides are TGTGCCAGCAGCCAATACAGGGGTGGCTACACCTTC. It specifies CASSQYRGGYTF.

The chain is built from TRBV6-5 and TRBJ1-2; D might be TRBD1 (5 bases). This CDR3 is built from 15 residues. Trimming took 2 bases from V and 1 from J, leaving 11 bases between them. Germline lookup yields CDR1 MNHEY and CDR2 SVGAGI. The CDR3 DNA follows: TGTGCCAGCAGTTACCGGGACGGAATTAACTATGGCTACACCTTC. As protein: CASSYRDGINYGYTF.

The V gene is TRBV7-3, the J gene TRBJ2-1; the match to TRBD2 covers 11 bases. The ends lost 5 bases at V and 6 bases at J; junction bases unmatched: 6. The CDR3 runs to 15 residues. Per germline, CDR1 SGHTA and CDR2 FQGTGA. CDR3 sequence reads: CASSTGLAGANEQFF. In DNA form, the CDR3 reads TGTGCCAGCAGCACAGGACTAGCGGGCGCCAATGAGCAGTTCTTC.

This clone was found a few times. This chain uses TRBV28 with TRBJ2-7, with 9 bases identical to TRBD1. Trimming at V came to 2 bases and at J to 2 bases, leaving 7 bases not matched to a gene. Germline V gene lookup returns CDR1 MDHEN and CDR2 SYDVKM. The CDR3 length is 16 residues. For the CDR3, the DNA is TGTGCCAGCAGTTTACTTCCGGGACAGGGCACCTACGAGCAGTACTTC. As protein: CASSLLPGQGTYEQYF.

The chain recombines TRBV7-9 with TRBJ1-2; 9 nucleotides align to TRBD1. The ends lost 4 bases at V and 10 bases at J; junction bases unmatched: 10. CDR1 and CDR2 (germline): SEHNR, FQNEAQ (reference sequence). This CDR3 comprises 14 residues. The CDR3 nucleotides are TGTGCCAGCAGCTCCACCGGGACAGGGAGAGCCTACACCTTC. It is translated as CASSSTGTGRAYTF.

The chain is built from TRBV20-1 and TRBJ2-7, with no clear D. CDR3 size: 11 residues. V gave up 2 bases and J gave up 6 bases, with 8 bases separating them. Germline CDR1 DFQATT, CDR2 SNEGSKA (reference sequence). CDR3 DNA sequence: TGCAGTGCTAGACGGTGGGCCGAGCAGTACTTC. Translating it yields CSARRWAEQYF.

The J gene is TRBJ2-6, the V gene TRBV10-3; D unresolved. Trimming removed 2 bases at V and 2 bases at J, with 16 bases between. CDR1 and CDR2 (germline): ENHRY, SYGVKD. The CDR3 covers 18 residues. The CDR3 reads CAISEPVGIATGANVLTF. CDR3 sequence (DNA): TGTGCCATCAGTGAGCCGGTTGGGATCGCGACTGGGGCCAACGTCCTGACTTTC.

V usage is TRBV19 and J usage is TRBJ2-1; D perhaps matches TRBD1 (6 bases). Germline V CDR1 and CDR2: LNHDA, SQIVND (reference sequence). This CDR3 is built from 22 residues. V shed 9 bases and J shed 2 bases, with 38 bases lying between them. CDR3 residues: CASPMAGAPYRHWRFPYNEQFF. CDR3 bases: TGTGCCAGCCCTATGGCAGGGGCCCCTTATAGACACTGGAGGTTCCCCTACAATGAGCAGTTCTTC.

This chain joins TRBV28 and TRBJ1-5, with D unresolved. Germline CDR1 MDHEN, CDR2 SYDVKM. The germline V and J ends were trimmed by 3 bases and 0 bases, with 3 bases remaining between them. This CDR3 is built from 13 residues. The CDR3 sequence is CASSFGSNQPQHF. The CDR3 DNA follows: TGTGCCAGCAGTTTTGGTAGCAATCAGCCCCAGCATTTT.

The rearrangement uses TRBV2 and TRBJ1-2, with a tentative D call TRBD1 (5 bases). CDR1 and CDR2 (germline): SNHLY, FYNNEI. Trimming cost V 7 bases and J 3 bases, with 9 bases left between them. This CDR3 contains 12 residues. The CDR3 DNA reads as TGTGCCAGCAACGGGGCTGACTATGGCTACACCTTC. Translation gives CASNGADYGYTF.